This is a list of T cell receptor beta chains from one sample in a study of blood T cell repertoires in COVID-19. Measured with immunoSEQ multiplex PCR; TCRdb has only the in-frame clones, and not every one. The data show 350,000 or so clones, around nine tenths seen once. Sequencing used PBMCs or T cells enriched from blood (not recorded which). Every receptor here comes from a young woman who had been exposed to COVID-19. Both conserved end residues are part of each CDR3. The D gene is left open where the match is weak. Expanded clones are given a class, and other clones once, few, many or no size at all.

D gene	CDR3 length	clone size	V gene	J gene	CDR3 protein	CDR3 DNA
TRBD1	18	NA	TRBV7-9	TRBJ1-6	CASSLPPGQSDENSPLHF	TGTGCCAGCAGCTTGCCTCCGGGACAGAGTGACGAGAATTCACCCCTCCACTTT
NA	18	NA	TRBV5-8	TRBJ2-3	CASSLATGVSGRPDTQYF	TGTGCCAGCAGCCTCGCGACGGGAGTGAGTGGGAGGCCAGATACGCAGTATTTT
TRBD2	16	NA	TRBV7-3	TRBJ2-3	CASRPSGTSLTDTQYF	TGTGCCAGCAGGCCATCCGGGACTAGCCTCACAGATACGCAGTATTTT
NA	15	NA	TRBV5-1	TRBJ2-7	CASSLVGDFSYEQYF	TGCGCCAGCAGCTTGGTCGGCGACTTTTCCTACGAGCAGTACTTC
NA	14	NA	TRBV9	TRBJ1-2	CASSVAVQGYGYTF	TGTGCCAGCAGCGTAGCTGTGCAGGGCTATGGCTACACCTTC
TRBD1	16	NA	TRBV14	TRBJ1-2	CASSFAGTGGGYGYTF	TGTGCCAGCAGCTTCGCCGGGACAGGGGGCGGCTATGGCTACACCTTC
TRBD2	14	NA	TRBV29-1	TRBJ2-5	CSVGGLAGEETQYF	TGCAGCGTGGGCGGACTAGCGGGAGAAGAGACCCAGTACTTC
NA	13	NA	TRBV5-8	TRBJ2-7	CASSLPGDYEQYF	TGTGCCAGCAGCTTGCCGGGGGACTACGAGCAGTACTTC
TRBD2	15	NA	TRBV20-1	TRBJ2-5	CSASPLAGVGETQYF	TGCAGTGCTAGTCCCCTAGCGGGAGTGGGGGAGACCCAGTACTTC
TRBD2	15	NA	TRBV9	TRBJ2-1	CASSQTSASYNEQFF	TGTGCCAGCAGTCAAACTAGCGCTTCTTACAATGAGCAGTTCTTC
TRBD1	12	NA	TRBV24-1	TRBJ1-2	CATRTRQGYYTF	TGTGCCACCAGGACCCGACAGGGATACTACACCTTC
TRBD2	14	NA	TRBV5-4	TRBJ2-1	CASSSQREFSEQFF	TGTGCCAGCAGCTCCCAGCGGGAGTTCTCCGAGCAGTTCTTC
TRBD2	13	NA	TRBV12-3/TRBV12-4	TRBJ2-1	CASSVGLAGVQFF	TGTGCCAGCAGTGTGGGACTAGCGGGAGTGCAGTTCTTC
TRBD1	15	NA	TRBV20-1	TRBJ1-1	CSASAGQSLDTEAFF	TGCAGTGCTAGTGCGGGACAGTCGTTGGACACTGAAGCTTTCTTT
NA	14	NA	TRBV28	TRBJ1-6	CASSSGTLGTPLHF	TGTGCCAGCAGTTCCGGGACTCTAGGGACACCCCTCCACTTT
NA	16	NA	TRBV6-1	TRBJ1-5	CASSEAGTWSNQPQHF	TGTGCCAGCAGTGAAGCCGGGACATGGAGCAATCAGCCCCAGCATTTT
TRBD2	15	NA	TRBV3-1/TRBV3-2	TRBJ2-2	CASSPLAGDTGELFF	TGTGCCAGCAGCCCCTTAGCGGGAGACACCGGGGAGCTGTTTTTT
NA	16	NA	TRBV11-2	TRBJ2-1	CASSLGTQYSYNEQFF	TGTGCCAGCAGCTTAGGGACTCAATACTCCTACAATGAGCAGTTCTTC
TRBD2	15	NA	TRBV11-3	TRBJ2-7	CASSLGPAGGHEQYF	TGTGCCAGCAGCTTAGGCCCAGCGGGAGGGCATGAGCAGTACTTC
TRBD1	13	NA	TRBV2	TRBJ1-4	CASSRRGREKLFF	TGTGCCAGCAGTCGCAGGGGGAGGGAAAAACTGTTTTTT
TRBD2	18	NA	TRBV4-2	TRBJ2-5	CASSQDRGLAGAQETQYF	TGTGCCAGCAGCCAAGATAGAGGGCTAGCGGGAGCCCAAGAGACCCAGTACTTC
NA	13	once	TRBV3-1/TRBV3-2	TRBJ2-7	CASSQDAPREQYF	TGTGCCAGCAGCCAAGATGCCCCACGGGAGCAGTACTTC
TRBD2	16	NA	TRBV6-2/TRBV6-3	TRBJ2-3	CASSYNWLAATDTQYF	TGTGCCAGCAGTTACAATTGGCTAGCGGCGACAGATACGCAGTATTTT
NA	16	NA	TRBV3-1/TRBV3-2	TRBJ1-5	CASSQGAWQRDQPQHF	TGTGCCAGCAGCCAAGGGGCGTGGCAGAGGGATCAGCCCCAGCATTTT
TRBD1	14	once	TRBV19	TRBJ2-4	CASSGTGSRNIQYF	TGTGCCAGTAGTGGGACAGGGAGTCGGAACATTCAGTACTTC
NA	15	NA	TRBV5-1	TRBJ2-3	CASRNTGTRTDTQYF	TGCGCCAGCAGGAACACAGGGACCAGGACAGATACGCAGTATTTT
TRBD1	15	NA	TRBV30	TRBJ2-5	CAWSARDRGEETQYF	TGTGCCTGGAGTGCACGGGACAGGGGTGAAGAGACCCAGTACTTC
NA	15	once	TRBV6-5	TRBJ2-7	CASRNSGNLYYEQYF	TGTGCCAGCAGGAATAGCGGAAACCTTTACTACGAGCAGTACTTC
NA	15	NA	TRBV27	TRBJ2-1	CASRTDWPSYNEQFF	TGTGCCAGCAGGACGGACTGGCCCTCCTACAATGAGCAGTTCTTC
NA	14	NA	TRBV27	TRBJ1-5	CASSLLQGEQPQHF	TGTGCCAGCAGTTTATTACAGGGTGAGCAGCCCCAGCATTTT
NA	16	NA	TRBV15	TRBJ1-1	CATSRDRMGGNTEAFF	TGTGCCACCAGCAGAGATCGTATGGGGGGGAACACTGAAGCTTTCTTT
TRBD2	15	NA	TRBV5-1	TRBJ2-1	CASSWTSLSYNEQFF	TGCGCCAGCAGCTGGACTAGCTTGTCCTACAATGAGCAGTTCTTC
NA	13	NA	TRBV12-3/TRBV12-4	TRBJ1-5	CASSLAIDQPQHF	TGTGCCAGCAGTTTAGCCATAGATCAGCCCCAGCATTTT
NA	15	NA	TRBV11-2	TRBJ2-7	CASSPFGRLVYEQYF	TGTGCCAGCAGCCCCTTTGGCAGGTTGGTATACGAGCAGTACTTC
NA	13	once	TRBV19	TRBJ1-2	CASSIQGDYGYTF	TGTGCCAGTAGTATTCAGGGCGATTATGGCTACACCTTC
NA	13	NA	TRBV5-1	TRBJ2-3	CASSLVVADTQYF	TGCGCCAGCAGCTTGGTGGTAGCAGATACGCAGTATTTT
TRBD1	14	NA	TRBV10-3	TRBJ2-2	CAISGTANTGELFF	TGTGCCATCAGCGGGACAGCGAACACCGGGGAGCTGTTTTTT
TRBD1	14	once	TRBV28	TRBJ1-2	CASSLIGTGDGYTF	TGTGCCAGCAGTTTAATAGGGACAGGGGATGGCTACACCTTC
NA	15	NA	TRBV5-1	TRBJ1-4	CAKPRQAELGEKLFF	TGCGCCAAACCTAGACAGGCGGAATTGGGTGAAAAACTGTTTTTT
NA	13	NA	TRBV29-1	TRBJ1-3	CSVRGGEANTIYF	TGCAGCGTCCGCGGGGGGGAGGCTAACACCATATATTTT
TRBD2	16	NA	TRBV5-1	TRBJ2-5	CASSLGLAGYQETQYF	TGCGCCAGCAGCTTAGGACTAGCGGGGTACCAAGAGACCCAGTACTTC